This entry concerns a single TCR beta chain. This specimen belongs to a study of T cell changes during pregnancy in multiple sclerosis. Measured with immunoSEQ multiplex PCR; TCRdb has only the in-frame clones, and not every one. The sample includes fewer than 55,000 clones, 88% seen only once; the top ten take 5.5% to 6.5%. V dropped 5 bases and J dropped 1; count of bases not matched to a gene: 6. The CDR3 sequence is 16 residues long. Germline CDR1 and CDR2: MDHEN and SYDVKM. The rearrangement joins TRBV28 to TRBJ1-1; 11 bases fit TRBD1. The input for sequencing was CD8+ T cells from peripheral blood mononuclear cells, taken after pregnancy. This clonotype originated in a female donor in good health, enrolled as a control in a pregnancy study. The CDR3 here is CASSMDRGLGNTEAFF. CDR3 DNA sequence: TGTGCCAGCAGTATGGACAGGGGGCTTGGGAACACTGAAGCTTTCTTT.